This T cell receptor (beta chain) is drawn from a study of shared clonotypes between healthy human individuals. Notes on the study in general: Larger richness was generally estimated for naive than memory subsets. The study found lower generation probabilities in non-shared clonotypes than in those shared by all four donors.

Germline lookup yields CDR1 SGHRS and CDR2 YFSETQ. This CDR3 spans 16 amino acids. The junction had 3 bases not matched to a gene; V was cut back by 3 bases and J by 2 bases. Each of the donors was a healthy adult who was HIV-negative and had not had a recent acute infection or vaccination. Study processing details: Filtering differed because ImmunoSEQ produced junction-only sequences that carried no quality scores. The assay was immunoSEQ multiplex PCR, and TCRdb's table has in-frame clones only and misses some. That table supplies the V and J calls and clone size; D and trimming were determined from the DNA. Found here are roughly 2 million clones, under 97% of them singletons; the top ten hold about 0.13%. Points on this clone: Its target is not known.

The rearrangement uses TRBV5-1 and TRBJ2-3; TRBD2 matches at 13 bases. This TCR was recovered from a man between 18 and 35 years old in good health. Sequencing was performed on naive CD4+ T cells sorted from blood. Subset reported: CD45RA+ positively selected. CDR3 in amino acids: CASSSGLAGHTDTQYF. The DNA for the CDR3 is TGCGCCAGCAGCTCGGGACTAGCGGGACACACAGATACGCAGTATTTT.